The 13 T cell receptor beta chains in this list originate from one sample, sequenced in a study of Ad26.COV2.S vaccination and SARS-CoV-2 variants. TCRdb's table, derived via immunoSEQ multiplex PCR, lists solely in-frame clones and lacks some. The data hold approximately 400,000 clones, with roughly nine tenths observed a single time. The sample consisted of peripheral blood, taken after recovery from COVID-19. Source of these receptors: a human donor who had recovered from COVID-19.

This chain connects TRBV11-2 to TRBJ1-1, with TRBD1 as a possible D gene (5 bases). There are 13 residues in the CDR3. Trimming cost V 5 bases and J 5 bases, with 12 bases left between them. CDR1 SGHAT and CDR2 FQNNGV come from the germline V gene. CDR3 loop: CASSATVWTEAFF. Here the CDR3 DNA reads TGTGCCAGCAGCGCGACAGTGTGGACTGAAGCTTTCTTT.

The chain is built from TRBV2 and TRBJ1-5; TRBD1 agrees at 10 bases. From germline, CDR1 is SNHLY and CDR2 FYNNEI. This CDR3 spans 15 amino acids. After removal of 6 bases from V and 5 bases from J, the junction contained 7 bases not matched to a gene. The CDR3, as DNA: TGTGCCAGCAGGAGGGAGACAGGGGGCTATCAGCCCCAGCATTTT. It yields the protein CASRRETGGYQPQHF.

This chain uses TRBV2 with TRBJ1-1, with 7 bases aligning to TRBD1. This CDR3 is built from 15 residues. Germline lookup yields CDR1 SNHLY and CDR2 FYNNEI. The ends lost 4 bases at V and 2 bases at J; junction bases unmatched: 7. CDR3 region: CASSGLRGVNTEAFF. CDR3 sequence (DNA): TGTGCCAGCAGTGGACTCAGGGGGGTCAACACTGAAGCTTTCTTT.

CDR3 sequence reads: CASSLGPSSTDTQYF. CDR3 coding DNA: TGTGCCAGCTCTCTCGGGCCCTCTAGCACAGATACGCAGTATTTT. The chain employs TRBV18 and TRBJ2-3; no reliable D call. The germline CDR1 and CDR2 sequences are KGHSH and LQKENI. Trimming took off 6 bases at V and 0 bases at J, with 13 bases between the two ends. The CDR3 extends over 15 amino acids.

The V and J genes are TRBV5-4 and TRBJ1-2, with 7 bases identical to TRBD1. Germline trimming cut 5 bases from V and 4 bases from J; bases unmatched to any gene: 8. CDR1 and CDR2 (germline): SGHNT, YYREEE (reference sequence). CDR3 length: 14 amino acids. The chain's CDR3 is CASSDGGQFYGYTF. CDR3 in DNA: TGTGCCAGCAGTGACGGGGGACAGTTCTATGGCTACACCTTC.

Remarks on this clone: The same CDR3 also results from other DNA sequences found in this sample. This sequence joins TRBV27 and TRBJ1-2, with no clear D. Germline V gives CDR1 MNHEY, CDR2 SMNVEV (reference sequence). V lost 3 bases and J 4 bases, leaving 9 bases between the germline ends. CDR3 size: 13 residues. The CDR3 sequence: CASSFRDSYGYTF. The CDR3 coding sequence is TGTGCCAGCAGTTTCAGAGACTCCTATGGCTACACCTTC.

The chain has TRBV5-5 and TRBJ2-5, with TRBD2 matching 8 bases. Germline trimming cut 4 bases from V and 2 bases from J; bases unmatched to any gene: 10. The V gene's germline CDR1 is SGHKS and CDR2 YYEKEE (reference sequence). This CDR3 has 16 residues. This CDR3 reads CASSHDLAGGQETQYF. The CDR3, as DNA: TGTGCCAGCAGCCATGATTTGGCGGGGGGACAAGAGACCCAGTACTTC.

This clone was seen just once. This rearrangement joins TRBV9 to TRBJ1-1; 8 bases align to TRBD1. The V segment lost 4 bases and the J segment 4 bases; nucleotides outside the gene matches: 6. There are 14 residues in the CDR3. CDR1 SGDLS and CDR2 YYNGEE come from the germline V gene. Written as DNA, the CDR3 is TGTGCCAGCAGCCCCACCGACAGGGGCACTGAAGCTTTCTTT. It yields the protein CASSPTDRGTEAFF. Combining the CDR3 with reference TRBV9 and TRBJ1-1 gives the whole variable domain DSGVTQTPKHLITATGQRVTLRCSPRSGDLSVYWYQQSLDQGLQFLIQYYNGEERAKGNILERFSAQQFPDLHSELNLSSLELGDSALYFCASSPTDRGTEAFFGQGTRLTVV.

The CDR3: CASSLFGRGDEQYF. CDR3 coding DNA: TGTGCCAGCAGCTTGTTTGGCAGGGGGGACGAGCAGTACTTC. The chain joins TRBV5-6 to TRBJ2-7; the D gene is possibly TRBD1 (7 bases). Looked up from germline, CDR1 is SGHDT and CDR2 is YYEEEE. CDR3 length equals 14 residues. V was shortened by 1 base and J by 5 bases, with 13 bases between the two germline ends.

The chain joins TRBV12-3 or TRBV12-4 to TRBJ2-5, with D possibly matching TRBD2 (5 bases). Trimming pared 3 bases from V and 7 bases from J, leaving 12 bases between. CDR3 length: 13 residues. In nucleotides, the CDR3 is TGTGCCAGCAGTTTCTCGGGGAATCGGACCCAGTACTTC. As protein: CASSFSGNRTQYF.

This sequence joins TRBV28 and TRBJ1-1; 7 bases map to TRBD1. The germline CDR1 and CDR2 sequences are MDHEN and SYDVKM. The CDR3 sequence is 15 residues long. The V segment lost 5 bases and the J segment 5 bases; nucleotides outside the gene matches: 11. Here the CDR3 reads CASSVYRGVETEAFF. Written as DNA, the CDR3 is TGTGCCAGCAGTGTATACAGGGGAGTTGAAACTGAAGCTTTCTTT.

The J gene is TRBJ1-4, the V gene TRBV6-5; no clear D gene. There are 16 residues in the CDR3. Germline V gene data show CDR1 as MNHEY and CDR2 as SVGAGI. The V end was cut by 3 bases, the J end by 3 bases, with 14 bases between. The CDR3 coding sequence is TGTGCCAGCAGTTATAGGAGAGGTGGCGCTAATGAAAAACTGTTTTTT. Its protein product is CASSYRRGGANEKLFF.

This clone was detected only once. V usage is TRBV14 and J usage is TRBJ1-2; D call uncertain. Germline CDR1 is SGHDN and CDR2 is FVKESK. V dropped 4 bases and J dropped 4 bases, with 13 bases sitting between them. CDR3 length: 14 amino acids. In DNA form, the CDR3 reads TGTGCCAGCAGCCCCGGTATGTGGGGCTATGGCTACACCTTC. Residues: CASSPGMWGYGYTF.